These 21 T cell receptor beta chains came from one sample sequenced in a study of shared clonotypes between healthy human individuals. Libraries were prepared by immunoSEQ multiplex PCR; TCRdb keeps only in-frame clonotypes and omits some of them. Of about 690,000 clones in the sample, around 90% are singletons; the top ten hold 34%. Specimen: memory CD8+ T cells from PBMCs. Subset here: CD45RO+ cells pooled with CCR7-negative TemRA cells. The receptors were gathered from a man aged 18 to 29 in good health. Some clones in this sample may be carry-over from other donors' samples.

V is TRBV9 and J is TRBJ2-7; D may be TRBD2 (6 bases). Germline values: CDR1 SGDLS, CDR2 YYNGEE. V dropped 6 bases and J dropped 9 bases, with 19 bases sitting between them. This CDR3 has 13 residues. CDR3 sequence reads: CASNRDGGFGQYF. The DNA for the CDR3 is TGTGCCAGCAACCGGGACGGAGGGTTCGGGCAGTACTTC.

The chain recombines TRBV2 with TRBJ1-1; D unclear. The CDR3 length is 13 residues. V lost 2 bases and J lost 6, with 10 bases in between. Germline CDR1 and CDR2: SNHLY and FYNNEI. In nucleotides, the CDR3 is TGTGCCAGCAGTGAATTCGACGGGGCTGAAGCTTTCTTT. It specifies CASSEFDGAEAFF.

This clone was counted a few times. The CDR3 nucleotides read TGTGCCAGCCGAAAACCTTACACCCATCAAGCTTTCTTT. Translation: CASRKPYTHQAFF. The chain couples TRBV6-1 to TRBJ1-1; no reliable D call. Germline V gene lookup returns CDR1 MNHNS and CDR2 SASEGT. Trimming stripped 8 bases from V and 9 bases from J, with 19 bases between. This CDR3 is 13 amino acids long.

This chain connects TRBV9 to TRBJ1-2, with 7 bases matching TRBD1. Germline assignment: CDR1 SGDLS and CDR2 YYNGEE. With V trimmed by 0 bases and J by 3 bases, 5 bases remained unmatched. The CDR3 runs to 15 residues. CDR3 DNA: TGTGCCAGCAGCGTAGGTAACAGGGGAGACTATGGCTACACCTTC. Translating it yields CASSVGNRGDYGYTF.

The chain joins TRBV21-1 to TRBJ1-1. TRBV21-1 counts as a pseudogene. The CDR3 has 17 amino acids. The CDR3 sequence: CASSKVAGGHRETEAFF. CDR3 DNA: TGTGCCAGCAGCAAAGTAGCCGGGGGGCACAGGGAAACTGAAGCTTTCTTT.

The V and J genes are TRBV9 and TRBJ2-5; D is perhaps TRBD1 or TRBD2 (5 bases each). Germline V lookup: CDR1 SGDLS, CDR2 YYNGEE. V lost 4 bases to trimming and J lost 8 bases, with 9 bases between them. The CDR3 extends over 11 amino acids. In DNA form, the CDR3 reads TGTGCCAGCAGCCGAGGGGCAACCCAGTACTTC. Protein sequence: CASSRGATQYF.

In its sample, this clone was seen a few times. V and J are TRBV9 and TRBJ2-3; D is perhaps TRBD1 (5 bases). The V end was cut by 0 bases, the J end by 1 base, with 9 bases between. Germline V gene sequence: CDR1 SGDLS, CDR2 YYNGEE. The CDR3 totals 15 residues. CDR3 in DNA: TGTGCCAGCAGCGTAGCGCAGGGTGGCACAGATACGCAGTATTTT. This sequence encodes CASSVAQGGTDTQYF.

The chain links TRBV11-1 to TRBJ2-7; no clear D. V was pared by 5 bases and J by 0 bases, with 8 bases between. The germline V gene encodes CDR1 SGHAT and CDR2 FQDESV (reference sequence). This CDR3 contains 13 residues. The chain's CDR3 is CASSPRTSYEQYF. The CDR3 coding sequence is TGTGCCAGCAGCCCACGGACCTCCTACGAGCAGTACTTC.

J is TRBJ2-1 and V is TRBV29-1, with a possible D match to TRBD2 (6 bases). The V end lost 7 bases, the J end lost 4 bases, and 17 bases lay between the germline ends. The CDR3 has 14 amino acids. The germline V gene has CDR1 SQVTM and CDR2 ANQGSEA. CDR3 bases: TGCAGCGCCGTTCGCGGGAACAAATACAATGAGCAGTTCTTC. Protein product: CSAVRGNKYNEQFF.

The chain couples TRBV14 to TRBJ1-1; tentatively, D is TRBD1 (5 bases). There are 16 residues in the CDR3. The V and J ends lost 0 bases and 3 bases respectively, with 14 bases between them. The V gene's germline CDR1 is SGHDN and CDR2 FVKESK. The chain's CDR3 is CASSQESTRGDTEAFF. The CDR3 nucleotides read TGTGCCAGCAGCCAAGAGTCGACCCGGGGGGACACTGAAGCTTTCTTT.

The chain carries TRBV7-8 and TRBJ2-1, with 11 positions matching TRBD1. CDR1 is SGHVS, CDR2 FQNEAQ, per germline. The V gene end was trimmed by 5 bases and the J gene end by 9 bases; junction bases not matched to a gene: 9. The CDR3 covers 15 residues. As DNA, the CDR3 is TGTGCCAGCAGCAACGGACAGGGGGCTTTACTTGAGCAGTTCTTC. This translates into CASSNGQGALLEQFF.

This chain joins TRBV28 and TRBJ2-7, with D perhaps TRBD1 (6 bases). The V gene's germline CDR1 is MDHEN and CDR2 SYDVKM. CDR3 size: 14 residues. The V and J ends lost 3 bases and 2 bases respectively, with 11 bases between them. Written as DNA, the CDR3 is TGTGCCAGCAGTTTTAGGGACACCCCCTACGAGCAGTACTTC. Translating it yields CASSFRDTPYEQYF.

The V gene is TRBV27, the J gene TRBJ2-2, with D perhaps TRBD1 (5 bases). The V gene's germline CDR1 is MNHEY and CDR2 SMNVEV (reference sequence). This CDR3 has 15 residues. V lost 7 bases and J lost 4, with 16 bases in between. The CDR3 DNA reads as TGTGCCAGCAAAAGCGCGCAGGGTAGCACCGGGGAGCTGTTTTTT. This codes for CASKSAQGSTGELFF.

V and J are TRBV2 and TRBJ2-1, with D hard to call. CDR3 length equals 10 residues. V lost 4 bases and J 7 bases, leaving 2 bases between the germline ends. Looked up from germline, CDR1 is SNHLY and CDR2 is FYNNEI. CDR3 in DNA: TGTGCCAGCAGTGTTAATGAGCAGTTCTTC. It translates to CASSVNEQFF.

This chain links TRBV27 with TRBJ2-7; TRBD1 matches at 10 bases. CDR3 length: 14 amino acids. CDR1 and CDR2 from the germline V gene are MNHEY and SMNVEV (reference sequence). V gave up 6 bases and J gave up 6 bases; unmatched junction bases: 8. The CDR3 DNA follows: TGTGCCAGCAGCCCCAGACAGGGGGCTATCGAGCAGTACTTC. Residues: CASSPRQGAIEQYF.

The table lists this clone with a count of one. The rearrangement joins TRBV7-3 to TRBJ2-1, with 10 bases lining up with TRBD1. Germline lookup yields CDR1 SGHTA and CDR2 FQGTGA. This CDR3 has 18 amino acids. Trimming at V came to 1 base and at J to 4 bases, leaving 10 bases not matched to a gene. The CDR3 DNA reads as TGTGCCAGCAGCTTAAGGGGACAGGGGCAAGTGACATACAATGAGCAGTTCTTC. Its translation: CASSLRGQGQVTYNEQFF.

This clone showed up just a few times. V gene TRBV9 combines with J gene TRBJ2-1; 9 nucleotides line up with TRBD2. Germline V lookup: CDR1 SGDLS, CDR2 YYNGEE. With 4 bases clipped from V and 8 bases from J, the junction kept 10 bases outside the gene matches. The CDR3 consists of 15 residues. CDR3 in amino acids: CASSPRLAVSHEQFF. The CDR3 nucleotides read TGTGCCAGCAGCCCCCGACTAGCGGTTTCTCATGAGCAGTTCTTC.

The chain joins TRBV6-1 to TRBJ1-2; 7 nucleotides agree with TRBD1. V was clipped by 1 base and J by 6 bases; unmatched bases: 8. CDR1 and CDR2 from the germline V gene are MNHNS and SASEGT. CDR3 size: 15 residues. The CDR3 sequence: CASSEGLTGWDGYTF. The DNA of the CDR3 is TGTGCCAGCAGTGAAGGCCTGACAGGGTGGGATGGCTACACCTTC.

CDR3 in DNA: TGTGCCAGTAGTATCGGGGGGCTCGAGCAGTACTTC. This translates into CASSIGGLEQYF. The rearrangement links TRBV19 to TRBJ2-7, with a possible D match to TRBD2 (7 bases). V dropped 3 bases and J dropped 6 bases, with 9 bases sitting between them. Germline CDR1 LNHDA, CDR2 SQIVND (reference sequence). CDR3 length: 12 amino acids.

The chain is built from TRBV4-3 and TRBJ2-6; TRBD2 is a possible D gene (5 bases). The germline CDR1 and CDR2 sequences are LGHNA and YSLEER. The CDR3 is made up of 17 amino acids. Trimming stripped 3 bases from V and 0 bases from J, with 12 bases between. The DNA of the CDR3 is TGCGCCAGCAGCCATGAAGGGAGCTCCTCTGGGGCCAACGTCCTGACTTTC. This gives the protein CASSHEGSSSGANVLTF.

With respect to this clone: At the DNA level, this CDR3 is encoded by other sequences in the same sample as well. V and J are TRBV28 and TRBJ2-1; D not resolved. This CDR3 region has 14 residues. Germline-derived CDR1 and CDR2 are MDHEN and SYDVKM. V was clipped by 3 bases and J by 3 bases, with 9 bases between them. The CDR3 nucleotides are TGTGCCAGCAGTTTTTCAAGCCTCTACAATGAGCAGTTCTTC. It translates to CASSFSSLYNEQFF. The full variable domain, its missing parts supplied by reference TRBV28 and TRBJ2-1, is DVKVTQSSRYLVKRTGEKVFLECVQDMDHENMFWYRQDPGLGLRLIYFSYDVKMKEKGDIPEGYSVSREKKERFSLILESASTNQTSMYLCASSFSSLYNEQFFGPGTRLTVL.